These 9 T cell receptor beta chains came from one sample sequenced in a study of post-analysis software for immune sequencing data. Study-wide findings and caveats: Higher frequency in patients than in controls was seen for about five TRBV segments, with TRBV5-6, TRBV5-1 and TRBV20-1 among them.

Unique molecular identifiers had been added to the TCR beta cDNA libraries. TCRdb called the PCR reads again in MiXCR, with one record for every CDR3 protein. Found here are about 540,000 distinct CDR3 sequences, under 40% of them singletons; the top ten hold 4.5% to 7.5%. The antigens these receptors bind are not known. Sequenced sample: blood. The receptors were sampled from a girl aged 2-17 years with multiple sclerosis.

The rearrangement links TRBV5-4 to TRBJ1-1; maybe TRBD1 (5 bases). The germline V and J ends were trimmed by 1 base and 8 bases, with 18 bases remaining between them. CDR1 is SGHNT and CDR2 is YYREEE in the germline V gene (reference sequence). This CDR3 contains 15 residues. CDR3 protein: CASSLKPGTTAEAFF. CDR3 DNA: TGTGCCAGCAGCTTGAAACCCGGGACGACGGCGGAAGCTTTCTTT. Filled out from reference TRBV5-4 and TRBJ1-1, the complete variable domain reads ETGVTQSPTHLIKTRGQQVTLRCSSQSGHNTVSWYQQALGQGPQFIFQYYREEENGRGNFPPRFSGLQFPNYSSELNVNALELDDSALYLCASSLKPGTTAEAFFGQGTRLTVV.

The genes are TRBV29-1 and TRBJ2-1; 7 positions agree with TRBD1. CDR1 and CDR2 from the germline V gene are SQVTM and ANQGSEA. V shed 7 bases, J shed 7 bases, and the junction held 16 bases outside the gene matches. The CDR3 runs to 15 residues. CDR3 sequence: CSAYRGQRVANEQFF. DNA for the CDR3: TGCAGCGCATACCGGGGACAGCGTGTTGCGAATGAGCAGTTCTTC.

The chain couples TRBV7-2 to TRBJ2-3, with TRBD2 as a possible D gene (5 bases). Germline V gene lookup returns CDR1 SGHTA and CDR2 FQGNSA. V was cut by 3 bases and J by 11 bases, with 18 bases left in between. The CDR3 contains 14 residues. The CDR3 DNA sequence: TGTGCCAGCAGCTTTAGAGGGTTGCGGCCCGAGCAGTATTTT. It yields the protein CASSFRGLRPEQYF. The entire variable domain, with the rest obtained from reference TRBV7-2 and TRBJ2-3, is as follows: GAGVSQSPSNKVTEKGKDVELRCDPISGHTALYWYRQSLGQGLEFLIYFQGNSAPDKSGLPSDRFSAERTGGSVSTLTIQRTQQEDSAVYLCASSFRGLRPEQYFGPGTRLTVL.

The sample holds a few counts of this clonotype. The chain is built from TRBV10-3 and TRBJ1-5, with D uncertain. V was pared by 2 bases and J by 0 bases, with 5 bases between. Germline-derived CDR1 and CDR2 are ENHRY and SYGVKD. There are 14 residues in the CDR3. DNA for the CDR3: TGTGCCATCAGTGAGCGGGGTAGCAATCAGCCCCAGCATTTT. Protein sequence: CAISERGSNQPQHF.

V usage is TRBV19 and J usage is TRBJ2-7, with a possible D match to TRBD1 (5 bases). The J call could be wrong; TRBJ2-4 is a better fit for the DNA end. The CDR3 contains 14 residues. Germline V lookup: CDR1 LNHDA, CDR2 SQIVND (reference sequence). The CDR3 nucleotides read TGTGCCAGTAGTATGGGGCACCTCCAAAACATTCAGTACTTC. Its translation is CASSMGHLQNIQYF.

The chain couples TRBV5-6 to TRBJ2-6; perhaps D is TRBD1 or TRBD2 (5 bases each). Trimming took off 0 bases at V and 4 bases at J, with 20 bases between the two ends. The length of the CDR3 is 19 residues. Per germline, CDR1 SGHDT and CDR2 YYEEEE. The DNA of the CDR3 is TGTGCCAGCAGCTTGGCCTCGCAGAGGGGCTGGAGGGGGGCCAACGTCCTGACTTTC. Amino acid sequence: CASSLASQRGWRGANVLTF.

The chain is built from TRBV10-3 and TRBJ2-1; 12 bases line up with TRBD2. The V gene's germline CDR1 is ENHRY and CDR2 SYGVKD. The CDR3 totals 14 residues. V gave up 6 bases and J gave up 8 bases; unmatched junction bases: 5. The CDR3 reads CAISGLAGIHEQFF. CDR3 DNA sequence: TGTGCCATCAGCGGACTAGCGGGGATCCATGAGCAGTTCTTC.

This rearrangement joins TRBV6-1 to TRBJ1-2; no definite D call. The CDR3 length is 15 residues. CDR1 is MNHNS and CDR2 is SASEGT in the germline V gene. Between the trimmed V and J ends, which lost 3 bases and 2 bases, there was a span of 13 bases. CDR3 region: CASSEESGSNYGYTF. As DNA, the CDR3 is TGTGCCAGCAGTGAGGAGTCCGGCAGCAACTATGGCTACACCTTC.

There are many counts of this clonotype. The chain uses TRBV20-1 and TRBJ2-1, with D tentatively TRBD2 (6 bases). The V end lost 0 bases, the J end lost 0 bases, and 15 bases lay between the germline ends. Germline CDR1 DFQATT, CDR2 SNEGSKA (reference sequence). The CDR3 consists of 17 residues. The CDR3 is CSARDIFGGASYNEQFF. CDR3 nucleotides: TGCAGTGCTAGAGATATCTTCGGCGGGGCCTCCTACAATGAGCAGTTCTTC.